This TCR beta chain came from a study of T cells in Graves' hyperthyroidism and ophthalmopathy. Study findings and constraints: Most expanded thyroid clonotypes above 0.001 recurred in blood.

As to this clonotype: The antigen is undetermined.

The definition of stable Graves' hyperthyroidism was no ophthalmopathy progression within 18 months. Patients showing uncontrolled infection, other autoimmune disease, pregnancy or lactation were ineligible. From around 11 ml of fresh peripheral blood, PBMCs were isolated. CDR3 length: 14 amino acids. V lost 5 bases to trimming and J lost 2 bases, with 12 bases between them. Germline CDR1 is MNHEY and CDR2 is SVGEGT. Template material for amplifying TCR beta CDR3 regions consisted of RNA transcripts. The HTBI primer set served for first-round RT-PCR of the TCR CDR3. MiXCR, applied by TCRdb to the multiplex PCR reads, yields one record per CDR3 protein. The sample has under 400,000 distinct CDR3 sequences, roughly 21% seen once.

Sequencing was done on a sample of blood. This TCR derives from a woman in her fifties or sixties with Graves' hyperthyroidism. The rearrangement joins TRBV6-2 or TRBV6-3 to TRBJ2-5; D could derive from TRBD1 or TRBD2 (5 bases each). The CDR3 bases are TGTGCCAGCAGTGAGGGGTCAGGACAAGAGACCCAGTACTTC. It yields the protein CASSEGSGQETQYF.